One and the same sample provided the 17 T cell receptor beta chains below, sequenced in a study of human T cells and chemical hapten exposure. TCRdb ran MiXCR on the RACE reads and lists one entry per CDR3 protein. Here the sample spans around 150,000 distinct CDR3 sequences, roughly 25% being singletons. Stated time point: patch test 3, about 24 weeks after DPC sensitization. Treatment given: therapeutic diphenylcyclopropenone sensitization with weekly scalp DPC. The material was whole blood, obtained in connection with sensitization to the hapten diphenylcyclopropenone (DPC). The receptor set was obtained from a young woman with alopecia areata. Some clones in this sample may be carry-over from other donors' samples.

The chain employs TRBV11-3 and TRBJ2-1; 13 bases are a match to TRBD2. Germline loops: CDR1 SGHNT, CDR2 YENEEA. This CDR3 is 17 amino acids long. The V segment lost 0 bases and the J segment 5 bases; nucleotides outside the gene matches: 4. The CDR3 region is CASSLEIGLAGDNEQFF. CDR3 nucleotide sequence: TGTGCCAGCAGCTTAGAGATAGGACTAGCGGGAGACAATGAGCAGTTCTTC.

A few counts support this clonotype. This rearrangement joins TRBV29-1 to TRBJ2-1, with TRBD2 identical over 9 bases. Trimming cost V 8 bases and J 7 bases; bases outside gene matches: 6. Germline V gene sequence: CDR1 SQVTM, CDR2 ANQGSEA. The CDR3 has 12 amino acids. The CDR3 is CSSGLAQNEQFF. The DNA for the CDR3 is TGCAGCTCGGGACTAGCTCAGAATGAGCAGTTCTTC.

This clonotype appeared many times. The chain couples TRBV10-3 to TRBJ2-7; D remains ambiguous. Trimming took off 0 bases at V and 7 bases at J, with 10 bases between the two ends. CDR3 length equals 13 residues. Germline CDR1 and CDR2: ENHRY and SYGVKD. The CDR3 sequence: CAISESSTEEQYF. The CDR3 nucleotides are TGTGCCATCAGTGAGTCTTCTACTGAAGAGCAGTACTTC.

The chain combines TRBV28 with TRBJ2-1, with a possible D match to TRBD2 (6 bases). There are 15 residues in the CDR3. The germline V gene has CDR1 MDHEN and CDR2 SYDVKM. V shed 3 bases and J shed 3 bases, with 12 bases lying between them. This CDR3 is CASSFGAGFYNEQFF. CDR3 coding DNA: TGTGCCAGCAGTTTTGGGGCGGGATTCTACAATGAGCAGTTCTTC. Supplemented by reference TRBV28 and TRBJ2-1, the full variable domain reads DVKVTQSSRYLVKRTGEKVFLECVQDMDHENMFWYRQDPGLGLRLIYFSYDVKMKEKGDIPEGYSVSREKKERFSLILESASTNQTSMYLCASSFGAGFYNEQFFGPGTRLTVL.

This clonotype was seen only a few times. The rearrangement uses TRBV28 and TRBJ1-2, with D unclear. Germline CDR1 is MDHEN and CDR2 is SYDVKM. Trimming stripped 2 bases from V and 7 bases from J, with 8 bases between. The CDR3 is 12 residues long. CDR3 coding DNA: TGTGCCAGCAGTTTAATCCAAGGTGGCTACACCTTC. Translation: CASSLIQGGYTF.

The chain is built from TRBV29-1 and TRBJ1-2, with D maybe TRBD1 (5 bases). Trimming stripped 4 bases from V and 5 bases from J, with 17 bases between. The CDR3 is made up of 14 amino acids. CDR1 is SQVTM, CDR2 ANQGSEA, per germline. The CDR3 DNA reads TGCAGCGTTGCCGGGGACCGCAAAGGGTATGGCTACACCTTC. Translating gives CSVAGDRKGYGYTF.

This sequence joins TRBV7-9 and TRBJ2-3, with 7 bases that match TRBD2. J gave up 11 bases and V 5 bases, and 16 bases lay outside the gene matches. CDR3 length: 15 amino acids. The V gene's germline CDR1 is SEHNR and CDR2 FQNEAQ (reference sequence). The CDR3 sequence is CASSPRTAAGEGQYF. The DNA for the CDR3 is TGTGCCAGCAGCCCCCGTACAGCGGCCGGGGAGGGGCAGTATTTT. Looking up the rest from reference TRBV7-9 and TRBJ2-3 gives the full variable domain: DTGVSQNPRHKITKRGQNVTFRCDPISEHNRLYWYRQTLGQGPEFLTYFQNEAQLEKSRLLSDRFSAERPKGSFSTLEIQRTEQGDSAMYLCASSPRTAAGEGQYFGPGTRLTVL.

V is TRBV10-3 and J is TRBJ1-5; perhaps TRBD1 as D (6 bases). This CDR3 comprises 14 residues. The V gene's germline CDR1 is ENHRY and CDR2 SYGVKD. Trimming left V 4 bases short and J 3 bases short, with 10 bases between. This chain's CDR3 is CAISVDSFNQPQHF. For the CDR3, the DNA is TGTGCCATCAGTGTGGACAGTTTCAATCAGCCCCAGCATTTT.

The chain recombines TRBV5-1 with TRBJ2-7; 8 nucleotides agree with TRBD1. The CDR3 contains 14 residues. Unmatched junction bases numbered 4, after V lost 3 bases and J lost 2 bases. CDR1 and CDR2 from the germline V gene are SGHRS and YFSETQ. CDR3 nucleotides: TGCGCCAGCAGCTACCTGGACAGGGCCTACGAGCAGTACTTC. Its protein product is CASSYLDRAYEQYF.

Ten or more counts support this clonotype. The V call is TRBV29-1, the J call TRBJ2-7, with unresolved D. CDR3 length equals 11 residues. V dropped 7 bases and J dropped 3 bases, with 10 bases sitting between them. Germline CDR1 is SQVTM and CDR2 is ANQGSEA. CDR3 sequence (DNA): TGCAGCGCTAGTCCTGGCTACGAGCAGTACTTC. Protein product: CSASPGYEQYF.

CDR3 DNA sequence: TGTGCCAGCAGTTTAAGGCCCCTGCTCCAGGGGGCCTCTGGAAACACCATATATTTT. It yields the protein CASSLRPLLQGASGNTIYF. The chain uses TRBV12-3 or TRBV12-4 and TRBJ1-3; 8 bases are a match to TRBD1. The CDR3 length is 19 residues. V was clipped by 2 bases and J by 0 bases; unmatched bases: 12.

This CDR3 reads CSADSQETQYF. As DNA, the CDR3 is TGCAGCGCAGACAGTCAAGAGACCCAGTACTTC. This rearrangement joins TRBV29-1 to TRBJ2-5; D is possibly TRBD1 (5 bases). Germline loops: CDR1 SQVTM, CDR2 ANQGSEA. This CDR3 has 11 amino acids. V shed 7 bases and J shed 2 bases, with 8 bases lying between them.

This clonotype was seen a handful of times. This chain connects TRBV12-3 or TRBV12-4 to TRBJ2-1; 7 positions agree with TRBD2. The CDR3 contains 14 residues. The V and J ends lost 0 bases and 8 bases, in that order; junction bases with no gene match: 4. CDR3 protein: CASSLAGGWDEQFF. The CDR3 region has the DNA TGTGCCAGCAGTTTAGCGGGGGGGTGGGATGAGCAGTTCTTC.

This clonotype was observed a handful of times. V gene TRBV7-2 combines with J gene TRBJ2-2, with TRBD2 matching 8 bases. The V gene's germline CDR1 is SGHTA and CDR2 FQGNSA. V gave up 6 bases and J gave up 5 bases; unmatched junction bases: 11. This CDR3 spans 16 amino acids. In nucleotides, the CDR3 is TGTGCCAGCAGTTTTAGGTCCAGCGGGGGAACCGGGGAGCTGTTTTTT. The encoded protein is CASSFRSSGGTGELFF.

The chain is built from TRBV7-9 and TRBJ2-3, with D maybe TRBD1 (6 bases). TRBJ1-5 explains the end of the DNA better; the J call may be wrong. CDR3 size: 17 residues. Per the germline V gene, CDR1 is SEHNR and CDR2 is FQNEAQ (reference sequence). The DNA of the CDR3 is TGTGCCAGCAGCTTTGAGGGCGGGGGGGCCGAGGCAGATACGCAGCATTTT. As protein: CASSFEGGGAEADTQHF.

This clonotype occurred a few times. The J gene is TRBJ2-6, the V gene TRBV7-2; 14 bases match TRBD2. In germline, CDR1 is SGHTA, CDR2 FQGNSA. The length of the CDR3 is 19 residues. V lost 5 bases, J lost 0 bases, and 6 bases stayed unmatched. CDR3 in amino acids: CASSPGLAGGRSGANVLTF. CDR3 DNA sequence: TGTGCCAGCAGCCCCGGACTAGCGGGGGGCCGCTCTGGGGCCAACGTCCTGACTTTC.

This clonotype was counted at least ten times. J is TRBJ2-7 and V is TRBV4-1; D perhaps matches TRBD1 (6 bases). Germline CDR1 MGHRA, CDR2 YSYEKL. The CDR3 is 14 residues long. The V end was cut by 6 bases, the J end by 2 bases, with 14 bases between. CDR3 DNA: TGCGCCAGCAGAGAGACAGGCCAAACCTACGAGCAGTACTTC. This encodes CASRETGQTYEQYF.